This is a list of T cell receptor beta chains from one sample in a study of T cell changes during pregnancy in multiple sclerosis. Data came from immunoSEQ multiplex PCR; TCRdb stores just in-frame clones and leaves some out. The sample holds over 20,000 clones, roughly nine tenths seen once. The source was CD4+ T cells from peripheral blood mononuclear cells, collected in the third trimester of pregnancy. Every receptor here comes from a female donor in good health, enrolled as a control in a pregnancy study. Each CDR3 is given with its conserved first and last residue. The order of the fields is V gene, J gene, D gene, CDR3 protein. A D gene is named only where the DNA matches it firmly.

>TRBV5-6|TRBJ1-4|NA
CASSLGQGINEKLFF
>TRBV7-9|TRBJ1-6|NA
CASSLHGNNSPLHF
>TRBV7-8|TRBJ1-2|NA
CASSPRAQGNYGYTF
>TRBV5-8|TRBJ1-4|TRBD1
CASSLGTGGRGDEKLFF
>TRBV9|TRBJ2-1|NA
CASSVVLDNEQFF
>TRBV7-2|TRBJ2-4|NA
CASSLGAPAKNIQYF
>TRBV7-2|TRBJ2-7|TRBD2
CASSLVASGSYEQYF
>TRBV5-5|TRBJ2-5|NA
CASSLFSTGNGETQYF
>TRBV7-9|TRBJ2-7|NA
CASSKQGLLGYEQYF
>TRBV5-1|TRBJ1-4|TRBD1
CASSLDRGQNEKLFF
>TRBV18|TRBJ1-1|NA
CASSPRGIGITEAFF
>TRBV29-1|TRBJ1-1|TRBD1
CSVLTGASTEAFF
>TRBV19|TRBJ2-5|TRBD1
CASRKTGAEETQYF
>TRBV28|TRBJ1-2|NA
CASSFGGGRGYTF
>TRBV19|TRBJ1-1|TRBD1
CASSNPGQGVSEAFF
>TRBV6-1|TRBJ1-5|NA
CASSEANLGNQPQHF
>TRBV28|TRBJ1-2|NA
CASIREEAYGYTF
>TRBV19|TRBJ2-7|NA
CASSRTLYYEQYF
>TRBV27|TRBJ1-5|NA
CASRPPGERQPQHF
>TRBV11-3|TRBJ2-2|NA
CASSLFPGTGELFF
>TRBV2|TRBJ1-1|NA
CASSERRVGPLGAFF
>TRBV18|TRBJ2-7|TRBD1
CASSPQTGSYEQYF
>TRBV5-8|TRBJ2-1|TRBD1
CASSSGTATYNEQFF
>TRBV9|TRBJ1-3|TRBD1
CASSDMGQGRNTIYF
>TRBV7-8|TRBJ1-5|NA
CASSSLQQPQHF
>TRBV19|TRBJ1-1|TRBD1
CASSNRRQGGLNTEAFF
>TRBV18|TRBJ1-1|NA
CASSQTAGDTEAFF
>TRBV28|TRBJ2-7|NA
CASNAAAMGSSYEQYF
>TRBV5-8|TRBJ2-3|NA
CASSDRQAKGTQYF
>TRBV2|TRBJ1-4|NA
CASSDSQGNEKLFF
>TRBV7-6|TRBJ1-4|NA
CASSLQRFGRDNEKLFF
>TRBV7-9|TRBJ2-7|NA
CASSSAGRYTRYEQYF
>TRBV7-2|TRBJ1-2|NA
CASSLALNYGYTF
>TRBV19|TRBJ1-5|TRBD1
CASSTLRGGEPQHF
>TRBV6-5|TRBJ1-6|NA
CASSYGQQFFNSPLHF
>TRBV6-1|TRBJ1-5|NA
CASTAGVGQPQHF
>TRBV4-2|TRBJ2-7|TRBD2
CASSLSGLETEQYF
>TRBV9|TRBJ2-5|TRBD1
CASSVGRTGDGKTQYF
>TRBV6-6|TRBJ1-2|TRBD1
CASSYSSGGPGYTF
>TRBV9|TRBJ1-2|TRBD1
CASSGGGDSPHRRYGYTF
>TRBV7-6|TRBJ2-1|TRBD2
CASSFAQTGTSGSNEQFF
>TRBV6-1|TRBJ2-7|TRBD2
CASSDRLAGEQYF
>TRBV4-2|TRBJ1-1|NA
CASSQERGLGEAFF
>TRBV9|TRBJ2-2|NA
CASSVDRVTGELFF
>TRBV5-1|TRBJ2-7|TRBD1
CASSPIGTGPVEQYF
>TRBV30|TRBJ2-7|NA
CAWRDRSYEQYF
>TRBV5-1|TRBJ2-4|NA
CASSLEGQPQNIQYF
>TRBV19|TRBJ2-3|NA
CASTPTDRAWGVTQYF